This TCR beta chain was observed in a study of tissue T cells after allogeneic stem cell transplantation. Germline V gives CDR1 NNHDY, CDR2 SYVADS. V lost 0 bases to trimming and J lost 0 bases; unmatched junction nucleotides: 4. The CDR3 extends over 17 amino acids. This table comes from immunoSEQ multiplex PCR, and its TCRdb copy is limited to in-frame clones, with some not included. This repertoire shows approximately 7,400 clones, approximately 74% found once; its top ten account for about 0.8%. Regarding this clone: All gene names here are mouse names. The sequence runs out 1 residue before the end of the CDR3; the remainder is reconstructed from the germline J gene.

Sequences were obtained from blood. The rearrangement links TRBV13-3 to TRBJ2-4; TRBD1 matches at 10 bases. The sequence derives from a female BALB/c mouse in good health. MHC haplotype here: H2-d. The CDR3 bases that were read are TGTGCCAGCAGTGATGGTGACAGGGGGCCTAGTCAAAACACCTTGTAC. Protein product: CASSDGDRGPSQNTLY. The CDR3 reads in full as CASSDGDRGPSQNTLYF.